These 18 T cell receptor beta chains originate from one sample sequenced in a study of blood T cell repertoires in COVID-19. The table came from immunoSEQ multiplex PCR; TCRdb's copy has only in-frame clones and leaves some out. The table includes about 60,000 clones, 80% to 90% detected once. Sequencing input: peripheral blood. The receptors stem from a man in his sixties with acute or convalescent COVID-19.

This sequence joins TRBV28 and TRBJ1-6; D remains ambiguous. The CDR3 extends over 15 amino acids. The germline V and J ends were trimmed by 3 bases and 5 bases, with 11 bases remaining between them. From germline, CDR1 is MDHEN and CDR2 SYDVKM. Written as DNA, the CDR3 is TGTGCCAGCAGTTTTGCGGGTAGCAATAATTCACCCCTCCACTTT. It yields the protein CASSFAGSNNSPLHF.

The V call is TRBV28, the J call TRBJ1-3; TRBD1 agrees at 8 bases. CDR3 length equals 15 residues. Germline CDR1 and CDR2: MDHEN and SYDVKM. Trimming took 3 bases from V and 4 from J; bases not matched to a gene: 5. This CDR3 reads CASSFQGAEGNTIYF. The CDR3 DNA reads TGTGCCAGCAGTTTCCAGGGGGCAGAGGGAAACACCATATATTTT.

The CDR3 spells CASSPGQGDGYTF. DNA of the CDR3: TGCGCCAGCAGCCCGGGACAGGGCGATGGCTACACCTTC. The rearrangement uses TRBV5-1 and TRBJ1-2, with TRBD1 matching over 9 bases. The V and J ends lost 4 bases and 6 bases, in that order; junction bases with no gene match: 4. This CDR3 contains 13 residues. Germline V gene data show CDR1 as SGHRS and CDR2 as YFSETQ.

The chain is built from TRBV28 and TRBJ1-2, with TRBD1 identical over 9 bases. J was trimmed by 8 bases and V by 5 bases; bases with no gene match: 12. Germline values: CDR1 MDHEN, CDR2 SYDVKM. The CDR3 is 15 amino acids. CDR3 sequence (DNA): TGTGCCAGCAGTGCTCCGGGACAGGGAGGTAGGGGCTACACCTTC. It specifies CASSAPGQGGRGYTF.

V is TRBV5-1 and J is TRBJ2-3; 11 bases map to TRBD2. CDR1 is SGHRS and CDR2 is YFSETQ in the germline V gene. V lost 7 bases, J lost 0 bases, and 4 bases stayed unmatched. CDR3 length: 15 residues. The chain's CDR3 is CASGGLAVSTDTQYF. DNA of the CDR3: TGCGCCAGCGGGGGACTAGCGGTTAGCACAGATACGCAGTATTTT.

Here the CDR3 reads CASSEGRGLLNEQFF. The CDR3 nucleotides read TGTGCCAGCAGTGAGGGCAGGGGGCTGTTGAATGAGCAGTTCTTC. V usage is TRBV25-1 and J usage is TRBJ2-1, with 8 bases lining up with TRBD1. With V trimmed by 3 bases and J by 7 bases, 8 bases remained unmatched. The CDR3 is 15 amino acids. CDR1 and CDR2 from the germline V gene are MGHDK and SYGVNS.

The rearrangement joins TRBV5-1 to TRBJ1-4, with a tentative D call TRBD1 (6 bases). This CDR3 contains 15 residues. Germline V gives CDR1 SGHRS, CDR2 YFSETQ. The V end lost 2 bases, the J end lost 8 bases, and 16 bases lay between the germline ends. The CDR3 loop reads CASSFQQGGDEKLFF. In DNA form, the CDR3 reads TGCGCCAGCAGCTTTCAACAGGGTGGGGACGAAAAACTGTTTTTT.

This chain uses TRBV7-2 with TRBJ2-3; 9 nucleotides line up with TRBD1. CDR1 and CDR2 from the germline V gene are SGHTA and FQGNSA. CDR3 length: 19 residues. The ends lost 5 bases at V and 1 base at J; junction bases unmatched: 16. The CDR3 sequence: CASSPRRGQGTSRTDTQYF. CDR3 coding DNA: TGTGCCAGCAGCCCCCGTCGAGGACAGGGGACCTCACGCACAGATACGCAGTATTTT.

The chain has TRBV7-2 and TRBJ2-1, with 10 bases identical to TRBD2. CDR1 and CDR2 from the germline V gene are SGHTA and FQGNSA. The V gene end was trimmed by 4 bases and the J gene end by 3 bases; junction bases not matched to a gene: 6. The CDR3 extends over 16 amino acids. The CDR3 DNA follows: TGTGCCAGCAGCTCTAATCTAGCGGGAGACTACAATGAGCAGTTCTTC. It codes for CASSSNLAGDYNEQFF. Supplemented by reference TRBV7-2 and TRBJ2-1, the full variable domain reads GAGVSQSPSNKVTEKGKDVELRCDPISGHTALYWYRQSLGQGLEFLIYFQGNSAPDKSGLPSDRFSAERTGGSVSTLTIQRTQQEDSAVYLCASSSNLAGDYNEQFFGPGTRLTVL.

This clone was picked up one time. The J gene is TRBJ2-1, the V gene TRBV2, with TRBD2 identical over 13 bases. Trimming at V came to 4 bases and at J to 6 bases, leaving 0 bases not matched to a gene. The germline gives CDR1 SNHLY, CDR2 FYNNEI. The CDR3 is 14 residues long. The CDR3 sequence: CASSGLAGGNEQFF. CDR3 bases: TGTGCCAGCAGTGGACTAGCGGGAGGCAATGAGCAGTTCTTC.

The gene calls are TRBV11-1 and TRBJ2-7; weak D call: TRBD1 (8 bases). The V and J ends lost 6 bases and 2 bases respectively, with 17 bases between them. There are 15 residues in the CDR3. The germline V gene has CDR1 SGHAT and CDR2 FQDESV (reference sequence). The CDR3 spells CASSQSGDRTYEQYF. CDR3 coding DNA: TGTGCCAGCAGTCAGAGCGGGGACAGGACCTACGAGCAGTACTTC.

This chain links TRBV28 with TRBJ2-2, with 8 bases aligning to TRBD1. V shed 8 bases, J shed 1 base, and the junction held 12 bases outside the gene matches. The length of the CDR3 is 17 residues. Germline CDR1 and CDR2: MDHEN and SYDVKM. The chain's CDR3 is CASHLSRGTGNTGELFF. The CDR3 bases are TGTGCCAGCCACCTCTCGAGAGGGACAGGGAACACCGGGGAGCTGTTTTTT.

The chain links TRBV6-5 to TRBJ2-5, with D possibly TRBD1 on 6 matching bases. Trimming took 2 bases from V and 4 from J, leaving 14 bases between them. The CDR3 extends over 15 amino acids. Germline lookup yields CDR1 MNHEY and CDR2 SVGAGI. The CDR3 region is CASSYGGPSIETQYF. CDR3 bases: TGTGCCAGCAGTTACGGGGGCCCCAGTATAGAGACCCAGTACTTC.

This chain uses TRBV9 with TRBJ2-1; 7 nucleotides agree with TRBD2. The CDR3 spans 15 residues. Trimming at V came to 2 bases and at J to 0 bases, leaving 2 bases not matched to a gene. The germline CDR1 and CDR2 sequences are SGDLS and YYNGEE. The CDR3 region is CASSVSGVSYNEQFF. The CDR3 DNA is TGTGCCAGCAGCGTCAGCGGGGTCTCCTACAATGAGCAGTTCTTC.

The rearrangement joins TRBV11-1 to TRBJ2-1, with 7 bases lining up with TRBD1. This CDR3 has 15 amino acids. J was trimmed by 2 bases and V by 6 bases; bases with no gene match: 7. The V gene's germline CDR1 is SGHAT and CDR2 FQDESV (reference sequence). CDR3 region: CASRGSQGAYNEQFF. In DNA, the CDR3 is TGTGCCAGCAGAGGGTCCCAGGGGGCCTACAATGAGCAGTTCTTC.

The DNA for the CDR3 is TGTGCCAGCAGCTCAACAGGGGTCGGGGAGCTGTTTTTT. It specifies CASSSTGVGELFF. The rearrangement joins TRBV7-9 to TRBJ2-2; 7 bases agree with TRBD1. V was pared by 4 bases and J by 7 bases, with 3 bases of the junction left unmatched. This CDR3 is 13 amino acids long. The germline V gene has CDR1 SEHNR and CDR2 FQNEAQ (reference sequence).

The J gene is TRBJ2-7, the V gene TRBV28; a possible D gene is TRBD2 (5 bases). This CDR3 has 15 residues. V was shortened by 3 bases and J by 1 base, with 13 bases between the two germline ends. The germline CDR1 and CDR2 sequences are MDHEN and SYDVKM. CDR3 amino acids: CASSLIRGASYEQYF. DNA for the CDR3: TGTGCCAGCAGTTTGATTCGGGGAGCTTCCTACGAGCAGTACTTC.

The gene calls are TRBV7-2 and TRBJ1-3; the match to TRBD1 covers 9 bases. Trimming took 5 bases from V and 2 from J; bases not matched to a gene: 4. Germline V gives CDR1 SGHTA, CDR2 FQGNSA. This CDR3 spans 15 amino acids. CDR3 protein: CASSTRQGAGNTIYF. CDR3 in DNA: TGTGCCAGCAGCACCCGACAGGGGGCTGGAAACACCATATATTTT.